This entry lists 17 T cell receptor beta chains sequenced from one sample in a study of shared clonotypes between healthy human individuals. Measured with immunoSEQ multiplex PCR; TCRdb has only the in-frame clones, and not every one. The sample lists over 1.5 million clones; around 98% were seen once. Sequenced input: naive CD4+ T cells sorted from blood. Subset indicated: CD45RA+ positively selected. These receptors were collected from a man aged 30 to 45 in good health.

This rearrangement joins TRBV10-3 to TRBJ2-1; D unresolved. In germline, CDR1 is ENHRY, CDR2 SYGVKD. The CDR3 runs to 12 residues. Trimming took 3 bases from V and 5 from J, leaving 5 bases between them. The DNA of the CDR3 is TGTGCCATCAGTGACCTCAACAATGAGCAGTTCTTC. Its translation: CAISDLNNEQFF.

CDR3 nucleotides: TGTGCCAGCAGCTTTCGCAGGGGCGCGGTCACTGAAGCTTTCTTT. Translated: CASSFRRGAVTEAFF. The chain joins TRBV13 to TRBJ1-1, with TRBD1 as a possible D gene (6 bases). V lost 3 bases and J lost 4, with 15 bases in between. The CDR3 length is 15 residues. Germline assignment: CDR1 PRHDT and CDR2 FYEKMQ (reference sequence).

The rearrangement joins TRBV29-1 to TRBJ1-1; no definite D call. The V and J ends lost 4 bases and 0 bases respectively, with 18 bases between them. Per the germline V gene, CDR1 is SQVTM and CDR2 is ANQGSEA. The CDR3 extends over 16 amino acids. CDR3 nucleotide sequence: TGCAGCGTTGCTACATTCGTAACGCTCCTGAACACTGAAGCTTTCTTT. Its protein is CSVATFVTLLNTEAFF.

This clone appeared a single time. The rearrangement uses TRBV5-8 and TRBJ2-7, with 8 bases fitting TRBD2. Germline V lookup: CDR1 SGHTS, CDR2 YDEGEE. Trimming took 2 bases from V and 6 from J; bases not matched to a gene: 13. The CDR3 extends over 16 amino acids. The CDR3 spells CASSLGAGVSLGEQYF. The CDR3, as DNA: TGTGCCAGCAGCTTAGGAGCGGGAGTCTCGTTAGGCGAGCAGTACTTC.

The genes are TRBV9 and TRBJ2-2; TRBD1 aligns across 7 bases. Germline lookup yields CDR1 SGDLS and CDR2 YYNGEE. The ends lost 0 bases at V and 2 bases at J; junction bases unmatched: 13. The CDR3 has 19 residues. Written as DNA, the CDR3 is TGTGCCAGCAGCGTAGGACCGGGACAGTCATCGACCAACACCGGGGAGCTGTTTTTT. This sequence encodes CASSVGPGQSSTNTGELFF.

This sequence joins TRBV6-1 and TRBJ1-3; a weak D match, TRBD1 (5 bases). The CDR3 runs 13 residues. V lost 7 bases and J lost 5, with 12 bases in between. Looked up from germline, CDR1 is MNHNS and CDR2 is SASEGT. CDR3 protein: CASMERDRNTIYF. As DNA, the CDR3 is TGTGCCAGCATGGAAAGGGACCGAAACACCATATATTTT.

This sequence joins TRBV5-6 and TRBJ1-2, with TRBD1 as a possible D gene (5 bases). Between the trimmed V and J ends, which lost 0 bases and 5 bases, there was a span of 14 bases. The CDR3 loop spans 15 amino acids. The germline gives CDR1 SGHDT, CDR2 YYEEEE. The CDR3 sequence is CASSLGVSGGYGYTF. DNA of the CDR3: TGTGCCAGCAGCTTGGGAGTCAGCGGGGGTTATGGCTACACCTTC.

This chain connects TRBV7-9 to TRBJ2-1, with D perhaps TRBD2 (6 bases). This CDR3 is built from 18 residues. With 6 bases removed from V and 5 bases from J, the gap between germline ends came to 26 bases. Per germline, CDR1 SEHNR and CDR2 FQNEAQ (reference sequence). For the CDR3, the DNA is TGTGCCAGCAGTCCCAAATCGCGGGGCCCTCCAATTCACAATGAGCAGTTCTTC. Translation: CASSPKSRGPPIHNEQFF.

The chain recombines TRBV4-3 with TRBJ1-3, with D uncertain. The germline V gene encodes CDR1 LGHNA and CDR2 YSLEER. With 2 bases removed from V and 2 bases from J, the gap between germline ends came to 19 bases. This CDR3 spans 18 amino acids. CDR3 in DNA: TGCGCCAGCAGCCAATTGGAGGATCACGGTCTACCTGGAAACACCATATATTTT. It encodes CASSQLEDHGLPGNTIYF.

About this clone itself: The sample holds other DNA sequences that translate to the same CDR3. The rearrangement links TRBV5-1 to TRBJ1-5; 7 bases fit TRBD1. The CDR3 is 14 amino acids. Germline V lookup: CDR1 SGHRS, CDR2 YFSETQ. V lost 4 bases to trimming and J lost 3 bases; unmatched junction nucleotides: 4. DNA of the CDR3: TGCGCCAGCAGCGTCGGGACAGTCAATCAGCCCCAGCATTTT. Translating it yields CASSVGTVNQPQHF.

The rearrangement uses TRBV18 and TRBJ2-3, with D uncertain. The CDR3 extends over 13 amino acids. The germline V and J ends were trimmed by 4 bases and 0 bases, with 5 bases remaining between them. Germline-derived CDR1 and CDR2 are KGHSH and LQKENI. In nucleotides, the CDR3 is TGTGCCAGCTCACTTGCTAGCACAGATACGCAGTATTTT. Translating it yields CASSLASTDTQYF.

J is TRBJ2-7 and V is TRBV5-4; 14 positions agree with TRBD2. Germline lookup yields CDR1 SGHNT and CDR2 YYREEE (reference sequence). CDR3 length: 18 amino acids. With V trimmed by 1 base and J by 2 bases, 8 bases remained unmatched. In nucleotides, the CDR3 is TGTGCCAGCAGCTTGACCGGGACTAGCGGGAGAATGCCCTACGAGCAGTACTTC. Protein product: CASSLTGTSGRMPYEQYF. The variable domain in full, with the rest retrieved from reference TRBV5-4 and TRBJ2-7, is ETGVTQSPTHLIKTRGQQVTLRCSSQSGHNTVSWYQQALGQGPQFIFQYYREEENGRGNFPPRFSGLQFPNYSSELNVNALELDDSALYLCASSLTGTSGRMPYEQYFGPGTRLTVT.

This sequence joins TRBV5-1 and TRBJ2-1, with 9 nucleotides matching TRBD2. The germline V gene has CDR1 SGHRS and CDR2 YFSETQ. V was clipped by 2 bases and J by 6 bases; unmatched bases: 12. The CDR3 covers 17 residues. CDR3 in amino acids: CASSFAGPGLASNEQFF. Written as DNA, the CDR3 is TGCGCCAGCAGCTTTGCAGGCCCCGGACTAGCGAGCAATGAGCAGTTCTTC.

The chain uses TRBV5-1 and TRBJ2-1; 11 bases are a match to TRBD2. The J segment lost 6 bases and the V segment lost 2 bases, leaving 7 bases of the junction unmatched. The CDR3 totals 16 residues. Germline CDR1 is SGHRS and CDR2 is YFSETQ. The CDR3 coding sequence is TGCGCCAGCAGCTTCTATAGCGGGAGGGCCCCCAATGAGCAGTTCTTC. Protein sequence: CASSFYSGRAPNEQFF.

This clone was picked up one time. The gene calls are TRBV18 and TRBJ2-1; 13 bases are a match to TRBD2. The CDR3 is made up of 17 amino acids. CDR1 is KGHSH and CDR2 is LQKENI in the germline V gene. With 2 bases clipped from V and 4 bases from J, the junction kept 5 bases outside the gene matches. This chain's CDR3 is CASSPKGTSGTYNEQFF. The CDR3 DNA reads TGTGCCAGCTCACCAAAGGGGACTAGCGGGACGTACAATGAGCAGTTCTTC.

V is TRBV5-6 and J is TRBJ2-7, with TRBD2 matching over 16 bases. Germline-derived CDR1 and CDR2 are SGHDT and YYEEEE. V shed 4 bases, J shed 4 bases, and the junction held 11 bases outside the gene matches. CDR3 length equals 18 residues. CDR3 sequence (DNA): TGTGCCAGCAGCCCGAGGGGGACTAGCGGGAGGGCCGAGTACGAGCAGTACTTC. As protein: CASSPRGTSGRAEYEQYF.

The chain has TRBV7-9 and TRBJ1-3; tentatively, D is TRBD1 (6 bases). CDR1 is SEHNR and CDR2 is FQNEAQ in the germline V gene (reference sequence). V dropped 3 bases and J dropped 0 bases, with 12 bases sitting between them. The CDR3 is 16 residues long. CDR3 nucleotide sequence: TGTGCCAGCAGCTTCTATCAGGGGACCTCTGGAAACACCATATATTTT. Translation: CASSFYQGTSGNTIYF.